These T cell receptor beta chains were read from a single sample in a study of shared clonotypes between healthy human individuals. Generated by immunoSEQ multiplex PCR, the TCRdb table keeps only in-frame clones and is missing some. The sample carries roughly 2.1 million clones, approximately 94% recorded once. The sequenced material came from naive CD8+ T cells from PBMCs. Receptor source: a man aged 18 to 30 in good health. Some clones in this sample may be carry-over from other donors' samples. The CDR3 runs from the conserved cysteine through the conserved F or W. The order of the fields is clone size, D gene, V gene, J gene, CDR3 DNA, CDR3 protein. D genes are given only for firm matches. Only some rows state a clone size, as once, few, many or a class for expanded clones.

NA	TRBD1	TRBV6-5	TRBJ2-7	TGTGCCAGCAGGCCAAGACAGGGGCGCTCCTACGAGCAGTACTTC	CASRPRQGRSYEQYF
NA	NA	TRBV28	TRBJ2-7	TGTGCCAGCAGTTCCGCCCCAAGACAGAACTACGAGCAGTACTTC	CASSSAPRQNYEQYF
NA	NA	TRBV7-6	TRBJ2-7	TGTGCCAGCAGCTCCGGGACGGTACTCTACGAGCAGTACTTC	CASSSGTVLYEQYF
NA	TRBD2	TRBV14	TRBJ2-7	TGTGCCAGCAGCCAAGTGGTTACGGGAGGATCCTACGAGCAGTACTTC	CASSQVVTGGSYEQYF
NA	NA	TRBV7-8	TRBJ2-3	TGTGCCAGCAGCGCGTTCAGGGGGGTCGGCACAGATACGCAGTATTTT	CASSAFRGVGTDTQYF
NA	NA	TRBV15	TRBJ2-7	TGTGCCACCAGCAGTGGAGGGGGTGTCTACGAGCAGTACTTC	CATSSGGGVYEQYF
NA	NA	TRBV11-2	TRBJ2-5	TGTGCCAGCAGCCTACGGTGGGGTGTGGGAGAGACCCAGTACTTC	CASSLRWGVGETQYF
NA	NA	TRBV11-2	TRBJ2-2	TGTGCCAGCAGCTCCCCGGCCGGGGAGCTGTTTTTT	CASSSPAGELFF
NA	NA	TRBV28	TRBJ1-1	TGTGCCAGCAGTTTAATTTGGGACACTGAAGCTTTCTTT	CASSLIWDTEAFF
NA	TRBD2	TRBV18	TRBJ2-1	TGTGCCAGCTCACCAAGGCGGGAGTCGACCTACAATGAGCAGTTCTTC	CASSPRRESTYNEQFF
NA	NA	TRBV4-1	TRBJ2-1	TGCGCCAGCAGCCAAGGTGTGCGGGACCACAATGAGCAGTTCTTC	CASSQGVRDHNEQFF
NA	TRBD1	TRBV25-1	TRBJ2-1	TGTGCCAGCAGTGAAGGGGACAGGGTTGAAAATGAGCAGTTCTTC	CASSEGDRVENEQFF
NA	NA	TRBV7-2	TRBJ2-5	TGTGCCAGCAGCTTAAAAGCGGCCGGGGGAGAGACCCAGTACTTC	CASSLKAAGGETQYF
NA	TRBD1	TRBV19	TRBJ2-7	TGTGCCAGTAGTATTAGACAGGGTTACGAGCAGTACTTC	CASSIRQGYEQYF
once	TRBD1	TRBV7-2	TRBJ2-7	TGTGCCAGCAGCTCACGACAGGGCTCCTACGAGCAGTACTTC	CASSSRQGSYEQYF
NA	NA	TRBV27	TRBJ2-7	TGTGCCAGCAGTTTACTTTCCGTACCGGGCTTCGAGCAGTACTTC	CASSLLSVPGFEQYF
NA	TRBD2	TRBV7-2	TRBJ2-2	TGTGCCAGCAGCTTTTGGGACTATACGAACACCGGGGAGCTGTTTTTT	CASSFWDYTNTGELFF
NA	TRBD1	TRBV10-3	TRBJ2-2	TGTGCCATCAGTTGGACAGGGAACACCGGGGAGCTGTTTTTT	CAISWTGNTGELFF
NA	NA	TRBV29-1	TRBJ2-3	TGCAGCGTTGAAGAGCAGGGAACAGATACGCAGTATTTT	CSVEEQGTDTQYF
NA	NA	TRBV11-3	TRBJ2-2	TGTGCCAGCAAGAAGGACAGAAACACCGGGGAGCTGTTTTTT	CASKKDRNTGELFF
NA	NA	TRBV10-3	TRBJ1-3	TGTGCCATCCTCGAGCATGCCTCTGGAAACACCATATATTTT	CAILEHASGNTIYF
NA	TRBD1	TRBV29-1	TRBJ2-1	TGCAGCTGGAGGACAGGTCTCTACAATGAGCAGTTCTTC	CSWRTGLYNEQFF
NA	NA	TRBV7-9	TRBJ1-2	TGTGCCAGCAGCTTAGCTTCCAGTAGGCGAGCTAACTATGGCTACACCTTC	CASSLASSRRANYGYTF
few	TRBD1	TRBV30	TRBJ1-1	TGTGCCTGGAGTGGGGGGACAGGGATGAACACTGAAGCTTTCTTT	CAWSGGTGMNTEAFF
few	NA	TRBV5-5	TRBJ2-2	TGTGCCAGCAGCTTGTATTCAGGAGTCAGGACCGGGGAGCTGTTTTTT	CASSLYSGVRTGELFF
NA	NA	TRBV2	TRBJ2-2	TGTGCCAGCAGTGAGGCCCGCACCGGGGAGCTGTTTTTT	CASSEARTGELFF
NA	TRBD2	TRBV7-3	TRBJ2-2	TGTGCCAGCAGCGCCCTAGCGGGAGGCGGTACTGGGGAGCTGTTTTTT	CASSALAGGGTGELFF
NA	NA	TRBV6-6	TRBJ1-2	TGTGCCAGCAGTTATTGGGAACAGCCCAACTATGGCTACACCTTC	CASSYWEQPNYGYTF
NA	TRBD1	TRBV27	TRBJ2-7	TGTGCCAGCAGCCCCGGACAGGGGGCGTGGGAGCAGTACTTC	CASSPGQGAWEQYF
once	NA	TRBV7-9	TRBJ1-1	TGTGCCAGCAGCTCGGACCCAGGGCCTGAAGCTTTCTTT	CASSSDPGPEAFF
NA	TRBD2	TRBV5-4	TRBJ2-5	TGTGCCAGCAGCTTGAGTAGCGGGAGGGCCGATGGAGAGACCCAGTACTTC	CASSLSSGRADGETQYF
NA	NA	TRBV29-1	TRBJ2-3	TGCAGCGGCATTATTGAGGGGAATACGCAGTATTTT	CSGIIEGNTQYF
NA	TRBD1	TRBV11-2	TRBJ1-2	TGTGCCAGCAGCAAGACCAACCCCGGGACAGGGGCTTTTGGCTACACCTTC	CASSKTNPGTGAFGYTF
NA	NA	TRBV6-5	TRBJ1-5	TGTGCCAGCAGTCCCTGGGTGGGGGATCAGCCCCAGCATTTT	CASSPWVGDQPQHF
NA	TRBD2	TRBV9	TRBJ2-3	TGTGCCAGCAGCCCACGGACTAGCGGGAGTCGGGATACGCAGTATTTT	CASSPRTSGSRDTQYF
NA	TRBD1	TRBV27	TRBJ1-2	TGTGCCAGCAGTAAGCTGACAGGGATACTTAACTATGGCTACACCTTC	CASSKLTGILNYGYTF
NA	TRBD2	TRBV7-9	TRBJ2-1	TGTGCCAGCAGCCTAGGGACTAGCGGGGGGTTCAATGAGCAGTTCTTC	CASSLGTSGGFNEQFF
NA	TRBD1	TRBV9	TRBJ2-4	TGTGCCAGCAGCGTTGGACAGGGTCGTCAGTACTTC	CASSVGQGRQYF
once	NA	TRBV29-1	TRBJ2-7	TGCAGCGCCGAGGGGCCCGGCGTGGACGAGCAGTACTTC	CSAEGPGVDEQYF
NA	TRBD2	TRBV7-9	TRBJ2-5	TGTGCCAGCAGCACCCGACTAGCGCAAACCGTCCAAGAGACCCAGTACTTC	CASSTRLAQTVQETQYF
NA	TRBD1	TRBV5-1	TRBJ2-5	TGCGCCAGCAGCAAGCCGTCCGAGACAGGGCCTGTTTTTAAATGGGAGACCCAGTACTTC	CASSKPSETGPVFKWETQYF
NA	NA	TRBV9	TRBJ1-3	TGTGCCAGCAGCGTAGCGGAAAAGCCCCGATGGATAGACACCATATATTTT	CASSVAEKPRWIDTIYF
NA	TRBD1	TRBV4-3	TRBJ2-3	TGCGCCAGCAGCCAAGACCCCGGACAGGGCGTAACAGATACGCAGTATTTT	CASSQDPGQGVTDTQYF
NA	TRBD1	TRBV29-1	TRBJ1-2	TGCAGCGTCGTGCAGGGGGCCAGCAACTATGGCTACACCTTC	CSVVQGASNYGYTF
NA	NA	TRBV10-3	TRBJ1-1	TGTGCCATCAGTGAGTGGACAGCTAACACTGAAGCTTTCTTT	CAISEWTANTEAFF
NA	NA	TRBV30	TRBJ2-7	TGCCCTCCAGCGGGCAGGAGTTCCTACGAGCAGTACTTC	CPPAGRSSYEQYF
NA	NA	TRBV7-9	TRBJ1-2	TGTGCCAGCAGCGGTCCCACTAACTATGGCTACACCTTC	CASSGPTNYGYTF
NA	NA	TRBV7-8	TRBJ2-5	TGTGCCAGCAGCTCACCCGCAACCGGGATCGGAGAGACCCAGTACTTC	CASSSPATGIGETQYF
NA	TRBD1	TRBV28	TRBJ2-7	TGTGCCAGCAGTCTCCCTTTAGGGACAGGGTCCTACGAGCAGTACTTC	CASSLPLGTGSYEQYF
NA	TRBD2	TRBV11-3	TRBJ2-1	TGTGCCAGCAGCTTAGGACTAGCGGGAGGCCCCCTCTACAATGAGCAGTTCTTC	CASSLGLAGGPLYNEQFF
once	TRBD1	TRBV6-5	TRBJ2-5	TGTGCCAGCAGTTACACGAGGACAGGACAAGAGACCCAGTACTTC	CASSYTRTGQETQYF
NA	TRBD2	TRBV7-2	TRBJ2-3	TGTGCCAGCAGCTACGAAAGGGGAGGGGAGGACACAGATACGCAGTATTTT	CASSYERGGEDTDTQYF
NA	NA	TRBV30	TRBJ2-7	TGTGCCTGGAGTCCCCCCTTGGCGGGCAATATACTCTACGAGCAGTACTTC	CAWSPPLAGNILYEQYF
once	TRBD2	TRBV10-3	TRBJ2-2	TGTGCCATCAGCCCGACTAGCGGGAGGACTCTCGCGAACACCGGGGAGCTGTTTTTT	CAISPTSGRTLANTGELFF
NA	TRBD1	TRBV4-1	TRBJ1-5	TGCGCCAGCAGCCAACCGCGACAGGGGGCATTTAGCAATCAGCCCCAGCATTTT	CASSQPRQGAFSNQPQHF
NA	NA	TRBV19	TRBJ2-1	TGTGCCAGTAGTGCAACAGGGAAGAGGGGTGAGCAGTTCTTC	CASSATGKRGEQFF
NA	NA	TRBV6-1	TRBJ1-1	TGTGCCAGCAGCCCGATATCAGTTAACACTGAAGCTTTCTTT	CASSPISVNTEAFF
NA	TRBD1	TRBV28	TRBJ1-2	TGTGCCAGCAGTTTAACCCCCGGGACAGGGGATTCCGCGGGCTACACCTTC	CASSLTPGTGDSAGYTF
NA	TRBD1	TRBV19	TRBJ1-1	TGTGCCAGTTGTACAGGGGCTAACACTGAAGCTTTCTTT	CASCTGANTEAFF
NA	NA	TRBV30	TRBJ2-3	TGTGCCTGGAGTGTAGGAGAATCCGGCACAGATACGCAGTATTTT	CAWSVGESGTDTQYF